Shown below are 27 T cell receptor beta chains from a single sample sequenced in a study of CD8 T cells in ankylosing spondylitis. TCRdb re-called the 5' RACE reads with MiXCR, one entry per CDR3 protein. The sample lists fewer than 250,000 distinct CDR3 sequences, under 30% occurring once. The specimen sequenced was blood, either unsorted or a sorted T cell fraction (not recorded which). The receptors here all came from a male donor with ankylosing spondylitis or in good health (not recorded which).

The rearrangement uses TRBV3-1 and TRBJ2-7, with a tentative D call TRBD2 (6 bases). Per germline, CDR1 LGHDT and CDR2 YNNKEL (reference sequence). This CDR3 is built from 15 residues. V was pared by 11 bases and J by 2 bases, with 22 bases between. Here the CDR3 DNA reads TGTGCCTGCTGCCAACGCGGGACGGAAACCTACGAGCAGTACTTC. Encoded protein: CACCQRGTETYEQYF.

This clonotype has only a few counts. J is TRBJ2-3 and V is TRBV29-1, with 9 nucleotides matching TRBD2. In germline, CDR1 is SQVTM, CDR2 ANQGSEA. Trimming cost V 4 bases and J 8 bases; bases outside gene matches: 7. CDR3 length equals 13 residues. CDR3 in amino acids: CSVVAGGPITQYF. The CDR3, as DNA: TGCAGCGTTGTGGCGGGAGGGCCTATTACGCAGTATTTT.

Note on this clonotype: Possible read error: a much larger clone is one base away. V gene TRBV10-3 combines with J gene TRBJ2-5, with D perhaps TRBD1 (6 bases). Germline V lookup: CDR1 ENHRY, CDR2 SYGVKD. The CDR3 has 15 residues. CDR3 sequence reads: CASSATGQSQETQYF. CDR3 in DNA: TGTGCCAGCAGTGCCACCGGACAGTCACAAGAGACCCAGTACTTC.

Ten or more counts support this clonotype. V usage is TRBV5-1 and J usage is TRBJ2-5, with D unresolved. This CDR3 has 11 amino acids. Germline V gives CDR1 SGHRS, CDR2 YFSETQ. V was clipped by 4 bases and J by 2 bases, with 3 bases between them. The CDR3 region has the DNA TGCGCCAGCAGCCTACAAGAGACCCAGTACTTC. As protein: CASSLQETQYF.

This clonotype has just a few counts. CDR3: CSVLSGALGPYEQYF. In nucleotides, the CDR3 is TGCAGCGTCCTGAGCGGGGCGCTGGGGCCCTACGAGCAGTACTTC. This chain connects TRBV29-1 to TRBJ2-7; 7 bases are shared with TRBD2. The CDR3 is 15 residues long. V lost 6 bases and J lost 2; bases outside the gene matches: 13. The V gene's germline CDR1 is SQVTM and CDR2 ANQGSEA.

This clonotype appeared a few times. This chain links TRBV20-1 with TRBJ1-2; 11 positions agree with TRBD1. The germline gives CDR1 DFQATT, CDR2 SNEGSKA (reference sequence). With 4 bases clipped from V and 1 base from J, the junction kept 2 bases outside the gene matches. The CDR3 is 14 amino acids. The CDR3 bases are TGCAGTGCTACCGGGACAGGGGGTAACTATGGCTACACCTTC. Amino acids: CSATGTGGNYGYTF.

The chain is built from TRBV7-6 and TRBJ2-2, with 7 nucleotides matching TRBD2. Germline V gene data show CDR1 as SGHVS and CDR2 as FNYEAQ. The CDR3 sequence is 18 residues long. The V gene end was trimmed by 3 bases and the J gene end by 1 base; junction bases not matched to a gene: 11. CDR3 amino acids: CASSFRGGGRENTGELFF. In DNA form, the CDR3 reads TGTGCCAGCAGCTTCCGCGGGGGAGGGAGGGAGAACACCGGGGAGCTGTTTTTT.

This clonotype was observed at least ten times. J is TRBJ1-2 and V is TRBV6-5, with 8 bases that match TRBD1. The junction had 7 bases not matched to a gene; V was cut back by 0 bases and J by 7 bases. The CDR3 spans 15 residues. CDR1 and CDR2 (germline): MNHEY, SVGAGI. CDR3 nucleotides: TGTGCCAGCAGTTACTCGAGCAGGGGGCGTGGTGGCTACACCTTC. Translation: CASSYSSRGRGGYTF.

The J gene is TRBJ1-1, the V gene TRBV29-1; D is unclear. CDR1 and CDR2 from the germline V gene are SQVTM and ANQGSEA. The CDR3 loop spans 11 amino acids. Trimming took 3 bases from V and 3 from J, leaving 5 bases between them. CDR3 region: CSVDGDTEAFF. The DNA for the CDR3 is TGCAGCGTTGACGGGGACACTGAAGCTTTCTTT.

In its sample, this clonotype was seen many times. The chain employs TRBV18 and TRBJ1-5; no firm D call. Per the germline V gene, CDR1 is KGHSH and CDR2 is LQKENI. V was pared by 4 bases and J by 3 bases, with 10 bases between. There are 14 residues in the CDR3. The CDR3 reads CASSQTAYNQPQHF. The CDR3 DNA follows: TGTGCCAGCTCACAAACGGCTTACAATCAGCCCCAGCATTTT.

This clonotype was counted many times. The rearrangement uses TRBV12-3 or TRBV12-4 and TRBJ2-2; D not resolved. V gave up 7 bases and J gave up 4 bases, with 10 bases separating them. CDR3 length equals 13 residues. CDR3: CASNAQATGELFF. The CDR3 DNA follows: TGTGCCAGCAATGCTCAAGCCACCGGGGAGCTGTTTTTT.

Ten or more counts support this clonotype. CDR3 nucleotide sequence: TGCGCCAGCAGCCAAGAGGGGGCGGGAAGAAACAATGAGCAGTTCTTC. Amino acid sequence: CASSQEGAGRNNEQFF. The rearrangement links TRBV4-3 to TRBJ2-1, with D possibly being TRBD1 or TRBD2 (6 bases each). Looked up from germline, CDR1 is LGHNA and CDR2 is YSLEER. V lost 0 bases to trimming and J lost 5 bases, with 14 bases between them. The CDR3 covers 16 residues.

The chain employs TRBV20-1 and TRBJ2-1, with 11 bases that match TRBD2. Germline V gene lookup returns CDR1 DFQATT and CDR2 SNEGSKA (reference sequence). With 2 bases clipped from V and 7 bases from J, the junction kept 10 bases outside the gene matches. The CDR3 spans 16 residues. The CDR3 DNA follows: TGCAGTGCTAGATCCCAACTAGCGGGAGTATATAATGAGCAGTTCTTC. Amino acids: CSARSQLAGVYNEQFF.

This clonotype was seen ten or more times. The chain couples TRBV20-1 to TRBJ2-7; 10 positions agree with TRBD2. Per the germline V gene, CDR1 is DFQATT and CDR2 is SNEGSKA (reference sequence). There are 14 residues in the CDR3. V shed 3 bases and J 9 bases; nucleotides not matched to a gene: 11. The CDR3 DNA follows: TGCAGTGCTAGTCAGGCTAGCGGGAGTACGGTGCAGTACTTC. Its translation is CSASQASGSTVQYF.

This chain connects TRBV5-6 to TRBJ2-1; D is perhaps TRBD1 (5 bases). In germline, CDR1 is SGHDT, CDR2 YYEEEE. The CDR3 is 12 amino acids. Trimming removed 0 bases at V and 9 bases at J, with 7 bases between. In DNA form, the CDR3 reads TGTGCCAGCAGCTTGGATAGGGGTGAGCAGTTCTTC. It translates to CASSLDRGEQFF.

J is TRBJ2-3 and V is TRBV5-5; no reliable D call. V lost 0 bases, J lost 2 bases, and 7 bases lay in between. Germline V lookup: CDR1 SGHKS, CDR2 YYEKEE (reference sequence). This CDR3 has 14 residues. The CDR3: CASSLEPHTDTQYF. The CDR3 bases are TGTGCCAGCAGCTTGGAACCTCACACAGATACGCAGTATTTT.

At least ten counts were recorded for this clonotype. This rearrangement joins TRBV6-1 to TRBJ2-5; TRBD1 matches at 11 bases. Germline CDR1 is MNHNS and CDR2 is SASEGT. V trimming: 6 bases; J trimming: 0 bases; junction bases outside the gene matches: 9. The CDR3 length is 17 residues. The CDR3 sequence is CASSTLGTGGYQETQYF. The CDR3 DNA follows: TGTGCCAGCAGCACACTAGGGACAGGGGGATACCAAGAGACCCAGTACTTC.

This clonotype occurred many times. The chain couples TRBV6-1 to TRBJ1-2, with 9 bases matching TRBD1. From germline, CDR1 is MNHNS and CDR2 SASEGT. This CDR3 comprises 14 residues. The V gene end was trimmed by 7 bases and the J gene end by 0 bases; junction bases not matched to a gene: 3. The CDR3 is CASIDRGTNYGYTF. The CDR3 nucleotides are TGTGCCAGCATCGACAGGGGGACTAACTATGGCTACACCTTC.

At least ten counts were recorded for this clonotype. The rearrangement uses TRBV7-3 and TRBJ2-2, with 8 positions matching TRBD2. Trimming removed 1 base from V and 5 bases from J; junction bases left unmatched: 12. CDR3 length: 18 amino acids. Germline CDR1 is SGHTA and CDR2 is FQGTGA. CDR3 DNA: TGTGCCAGCAGCTTAAAGTTTATAGAAAGCGGGAGTACCGGGGAGCTGTTTTTT. This encodes CASSLKFIESGSTGELFF. The full variable domain, its missing parts supplied by reference TRBV7-3 and TRBJ2-2, is GAGVSQTPSNKVTEKGKYVELRCDPISGHTALYWYRQSLGQGPEFLIYFQGTGAADDSGLPNDRFFAVRPEGSVSTLKIQRTERGDSAVYLCASSLKFIESGSTGELFFGEGSRLTVL.

This clonotype was seen ten or more times. This chain connects TRBV12-3 or TRBV12-4 to TRBJ2-5; D not resolved. V was pared by 2 bases and J by 5 bases, with 3 bases between. The CDR3 is 11 residues long. This CDR3 reads CASSLRETQYF. The CDR3 DNA is TGTGCCAGCAGTTTAAGGGAGACCCAGTACTTC.

This clonotype was counted ten times or more. The rearrangement uses TRBV12-3 or TRBV12-4 and TRBJ1-5, with D perhaps TRBD1 (6 bases). V was pared by 4 bases and J by 2 bases, with 12 bases between. There are 15 residues in the CDR3. For the CDR3, the DNA is TGTGCCAGCAGTTCAGGGGACGGTGGCAATCAGCCCCAGCATTTT. It encodes CASSSGDGGNQPQHF.

This clonotype was observed at least ten times. The V call is TRBV12-3 or TRBV12-4, the J call TRBJ2-1; 9 bases line up with TRBD2. There are 14 residues in the CDR3. With V trimmed by 3 bases and J by 7 bases, 4 bases remained unmatched. CDR3 DNA: TGTGCCAGCAGTTTGGGACTAGCCAAGAATGAGCAGTTCTTC. Amino acid sequence: CASSLGLAKNEQFF.

Many counts were recorded for this clonotype. The rearrangement uses TRBV20-1 and TRBJ1-1; 7 nucleotides match TRBD1. V shed 1 base and J 3 bases; nucleotides not matched to a gene: 8. This CDR3 comprises 15 residues. Germline V gene sequence: CDR1 DFQATT, CDR2 SNEGSKA (reference sequence). This CDR3 reads CSARVGGAQYTEAFF. In DNA form, the CDR3 reads TGCAGTGCTAGAGTAGGGGGCGCGCAGTACACTGAAGCTTTCTTT.

This clonotype was observed at least ten times. V gene TRBV29-1 combines with J gene TRBJ2-5, with a tentative D call TRBD2 (7 bases). The CDR3 extends over 11 amino acids. CDR1 is SQVTM, CDR2 ANQGSEA, per germline. The DNA of the CDR3 is TGCAGTGTAAGGGGGGGAGAGACCCAGTACTTC. Translation: CSVRGGETQYF.

Many counts were recorded for this clonotype. J is TRBJ1-3 and V is TRBV4-1; D uncertain. Trimming took 1 base from V and 1 from J, leaving 5 bases between them. The CDR3 sequence is 14 residues long. Germline-derived CDR1 and CDR2 are MGHRA and YSYEKL. For the CDR3, the DNA is TGCGCCAGCAGCCAAGTCCGGTCTGGAAACACCATATATTTT. Its translation is CASSQVRSGNTIYF.

This clonotype was picked up many times. This chain connects TRBV7-3 to TRBJ1-6; no clear D. V lost 0 bases and J 7 bases, leaving 4 bases between the germline ends. The length of the CDR3 is 13 residues. CDR1 and CDR2 from the germline V gene are SGHTA and FQGTGA. As DNA, the CDR3 is TGTGCCAGCAGCTTAACCCTCAATTCACCCCTCCACTTT. Translating gives CASSLTLNSPLHF.

In this sample, this clonotype turned up once. The genes are TRBV4-3 and TRBJ2-1; 7 bases align to TRBD2. Germline-derived CDR1 and CDR2 are LGHNA and YSLEER. With V trimmed by 3 bases and J by 5 bases, 4 bases remained unmatched. This CDR3 contains 14 residues. CDR3 sequence: CASSQGLLDNEQFF. Written as DNA, the CDR3 is TGCGCCAGCAGCCAGGGACTACTAGACAATGAGCAGTTCTTC.